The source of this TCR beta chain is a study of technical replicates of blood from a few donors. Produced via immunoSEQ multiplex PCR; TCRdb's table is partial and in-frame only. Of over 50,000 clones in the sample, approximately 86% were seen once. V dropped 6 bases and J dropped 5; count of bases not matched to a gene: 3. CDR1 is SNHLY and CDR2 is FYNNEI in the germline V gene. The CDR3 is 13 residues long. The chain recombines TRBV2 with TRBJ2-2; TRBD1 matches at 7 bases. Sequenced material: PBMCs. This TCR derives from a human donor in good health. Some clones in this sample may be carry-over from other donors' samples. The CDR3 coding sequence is TGTGCCAGCAGGAGGACAGGAACCGGGGAGCTGTTTTTT. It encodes CASRRTGTGELFF.